This entry lists 32 T cell receptor beta chains sequenced from one sample in a study of blood T cell repertoires in COVID-19. The table came from immunoSEQ multiplex PCR; TCRdb's copy has only in-frame clones and leaves some out. This sample has about 320,000 clones; about nine tenths occur once, and the top ten carry 2% to 3%. The sample consisted of PBMCs or T cells enriched from blood (not recorded which). These receptors were taken from a man aged 55 to 69 who had recovered from COVID-19.

V usage is TRBV6-5 and J usage is TRBJ2-2, with 8 positions matching TRBD2. This CDR3 comprises 14 residues. Trimming removed 10 bases from V and 0 bases from J; junction bases left unmatched: 4. Germline values: CDR1 MNHEY, CDR2 SVGAGI. For the CDR3, the DNA is TGTGCCACCACTAGCGGAACGAACACCGGGGAGCTGTTTTTT. Translation gives CATTSGTNTGELFF.

This chain uses TRBV7-8 with TRBJ2-3; 15 nucleotides agree with TRBD2. The CDR3 length is 20 residues. V was clipped by 4 bases and J by 0 bases; unmatched bases: 11. The germline V gene has CDR1 SGHVS and CDR2 FQNEAQ. DNA for the CDR3: TGTGCCAGCAGCTCGGGACTAGCGGGGGGACGGAGTCCTAGCACAGATACGCAGTATTTT. Amino acid sequence: CASSSGLAGGRSPSTDTQYF.

This clone was counted only a few times. CDR3 coding DNA: TGTGCCAGCAGTGGCCTCAGGATAGGTGGTGGCTACACCTTC. It translates to CASSGLRIGGGYTF. The J gene is TRBJ1-2, the V gene TRBV7-6; no clear D. CDR3 length: 14 amino acids. V was cut by 6 bases and J by 7 bases, with 18 bases left in between. The germline gives CDR1 SGHVS, CDR2 FNYEAQ. Full variable domain (outside the CDR3, taken from reference TRBV7-6 and TRBJ1-2): GAGVSQSPRYKVTKRGQDVALRCDPISGHVSLYWYRQALGQGPEFLTYFNYEAQQDKSGLPNDRFSAERPEGSISTLTIQRTEQRDSAMYRCASSGLRIGGGYTFGSGTRLTVV.

The V and J genes are TRBV19 and TRBJ2-5, with 8 bases aligning to TRBD2. The CDR3 totals 15 residues. The V gene's germline CDR1 is LNHDA and CDR2 SQIVND (reference sequence). V shed 6 bases, J shed 5 bases, and the junction held 11 bases outside the gene matches. CDR3 residues: CASRHGQAGDETQYF. In DNA form, the CDR3 reads TGTGCCAGTAGGCATGGACAAGCGGGAGACGAGACCCAGTACTTC.

V is TRBV18 and J is TRBJ1-2; the D is unclear. With 3 bases removed from V and 7 bases from J, the gap between germline ends came to 15 bases. Germline lookup yields CDR1 KGHSH and CDR2 LQKENI. CDR3 length: 14 amino acids. CDR3: CASSPDTITGGYTF. In DNA, the CDR3 is TGTGCCAGCTCACCTGACACCATAACTGGTGGCTACACCTTC.

The chain recombines TRBV7-3 with TRBJ1-6; D is unresolved. From germline, CDR1 is SGHTA and CDR2 FQGTGA. CDR3 length equals 15 residues. With 2 bases removed from V and 3 bases from J, the gap between germline ends came to 8 bases. The CDR3 DNA sequence: TGTGCCAGCAGCTTACAGAGGAGCTATAATTCACCCCTCCACTTT. This gives the protein CASSLQRSYNSPLHF. Looking up the rest from reference TRBV7-3 and TRBJ1-6 gives the full variable domain: GAGVSQTPSNKVTEKGKYVELRCDPISGHTALYWYRQSLGQGPEFLIYFQGTGAADDSGLPNDRFFAVRPEGSVSTLKIQRTERGDSAVYLCASSLQRSYNSPLHFGNGTRLTVT.

This chain connects TRBV24-1 to TRBJ2-1; TRBD1 agrees at 9 bases. V shed 4 bases, J shed 6 bases, and the junction held 9 bases outside the gene matches. The CDR3 is 16 residues long. In germline, CDR1 is KGHDR, CDR2 SFDVKD. As DNA, the CDR3 is TGTGCCACCAGTGACCGTTACTACAGGGGGCCCAATGAGCAGTTCTTC. The encoded protein is CATSDRYYRGPNEQFF.

V usage is TRBV6-5 and J usage is TRBJ1-6, with 9 bases matching TRBD1. CDR3 length equals 14 residues. CDR1 is MNHEY, CDR2 SVGAGI, per germline. V lost 6 bases to trimming and J lost 7 bases; unmatched junction nucleotides: 4. This CDR3 is CASRVDRGNSPLHF. The CDR3 DNA sequence: TGTGCCAGCAGGGTCGACAGGGGGAATTCACCCCTCCACTTT.

The rearrangement uses TRBV11-2 and TRBJ1-3; D is unresolved. Germline V gene data show CDR1 as SGHAT and CDR2 as FQNNGV. The V end was cut by 10 bases, the J end by 1 base, with 14 bases between. The CDR3 loop spans 14 amino acids. The CDR3 here is CATSPGLSGNTIYF. For the CDR3, the DNA is TGTGCCACCTCACCTGGGCTTTCTGGAAACACCATATATTTT.

V is TRBV5-1 and J is TRBJ1-5; 7 nucleotides match TRBD1. This CDR3 has 15 amino acids. V dropped 5 bases and J dropped 0; count of bases not matched to a gene: 5. Germline CDR1 reads SGHRS; CDR2 reads YFSETQ. CDR3 DNA: TGCGCCAGCAGACAGGGGACCGTTAGCAATCAGCCCCAGCATTTT. Protein sequence: CASRQGTVSNQPQHF.

This chain uses TRBV19 with TRBJ1-4; 8 nucleotides match TRBD1. The CDR3 has 13 amino acids. V shed 7 bases, J shed 8 bases, and the junction held 6 bases outside the gene matches. In germline, CDR1 is LNHDA, CDR2 SQIVND (reference sequence). CDR3 sequence (DNA): TGTGCCAGTACCAGAACAGGGGGGGAAAAACTGTTTTTT. It codes for CASTRTGGEKLFF.

The rearrangement joins TRBV15 to TRBJ1-3; D is unclear. The CDR3 runs 15 residues. Germline CDR1 LNHNV, CDR2 YYDKDF (reference sequence). The V and J ends lost 1 base and 0 bases respectively, with 7 bases between them. In DNA, the CDR3 is TGTGCCACCAGCAGAGTTCCTAACTCTGGAAACACCATATATTTT. Encoded protein: CATSRVPNSGNTIYF.

The V gene is TRBV12-3 or TRBV12-4, the J gene TRBJ1-1, with 7 nucleotides matching TRBD1. CDR3 length: 13 amino acids. V dropped 5 bases and J dropped 6; count of bases not matched to a gene: 6. The CDR3 nucleotides read TGTGCCAGCAGTCCGACAGGGTCGGCTGAAGCTTTCTTT. It yields the protein CASSPTGSAEAFF.

This chain links TRBV30 with TRBJ1-5, with a possible D match to TRBD1 (6 bases). The CDR3 spans 14 residues. Germline V CDR1 and CDR2: GTSNPN, SVGIG (reference sequence). The V end lost 5 bases, the J end lost 0 bases, and 11 bases lay between the germline ends. The CDR3 nucleotides are TGTGCCTGGGGAGGGGGGCATAGCAATCAGCCCCAGCATTTT. This sequence encodes CAWGGGHSNQPQHF.

The chain joins TRBV18 to TRBJ2-5, with 10 nucleotides matching TRBD2. Trimming took 1 base from V and 2 from J; bases not matched to a gene: 7. CDR1 KGHSH and CDR2 LQKENI come from the germline V gene. The CDR3 runs to 17 residues. The CDR3 DNA reads as TGTGCCAGCTCACCACAACAAGGACTAGCGGTACAAGAGACCCAGTACTTC. Protein sequence: CASSPQQGLAVQETQYF.

The chain carries TRBV5-1 and TRBJ2-3, with a tentative D call TRBD1 (6 bases). The ends were cut back, 3 bases at V and 2 bases at J, with 16 bases in the middle. Germline CDR1 SGHRS, CDR2 YFSETQ. The CDR3 contains 16 residues. The CDR3 sequence is CASSYPTGDPTDTQYF. The CDR3 region has the DNA TGCGCCAGCAGCTACCCGACAGGCGACCCCACAGATACGCAGTATTTT.

The chain couples TRBV9 to TRBJ2-7, with TRBD2 matching over 11 bases. V gave up 3 bases and J gave up 7 bases; unmatched junction bases: 9. This CDR3 is built from 15 residues. Germline CDR1 reads SGDLS; CDR2 reads YYNGEE. CDR3 region: CASSGRLAGSSEQYF. CDR3 DNA: TGTGCCAGCAGCGGAAGACTAGCGGGATCATCTGAGCAGTACTTC.

The chain couples TRBV19 to TRBJ2-1; D might be TRBD1 (5 bases). The CDR3 loop spans 17 amino acids. V was trimmed by 2 bases and J by 0 bases, leaving 14 bases between them. Germline lookup yields CDR1 LNHDA and CDR2 SQIVND (reference sequence). The CDR3 bases are TGTGCCAGTAGTATATCTGGGGCCGCCAGCTCCTACAATGAGCAGTTCTTC. Translated: CASSISGAASSYNEQFF.

V usage is TRBV2 and J usage is TRBJ1-2; the match to TRBD1 covers 8 bases. The CDR3 is 14 amino acids. Germline CDR1 and CDR2: SNHLY and FYNNEI. Trimming at V came to 4 bases and at J to 4 bases, leaving 5 bases not matched to a gene. Here the CDR3 reads CASSVQGVGYGYTF. CDR3 nucleotides: TGTGCCAGCAGTGTACAGGGGGTCGGCTATGGCTACACCTTC.

The genes are TRBV3-1 (or the pseudogene TRBV3-2) and TRBJ2-7; 8 bases match TRBD1. The ends lost 3 bases at V and 1 base at J; junction bases unmatched: 8. The V gene's germline CDR1 is LGHDT and CDR2 YNNKEL (reference sequence). This CDR3 is built from 16 residues. The DNA for the CDR3 is TGTGCCAGCAGCCAGTCCGGGACAGGTTTTTCCTACGAGCAGTACTTC. Encoded protein: CASSQSGTGFSYEQYF.

This chain joins TRBV6-1 and TRBJ1-1; possibly TRBD1 for D (5 bases). CDR3 size: 14 residues. V was shortened by 2 bases and J by 4 bases, with 11 bases between the two germline ends. Per the germline V gene, CDR1 is MNHNS and CDR2 is SASEGT. CDR3 nucleotides: TGTGCCAGCAGTGAAAGGGGATTGGTCACTGAAGCTTTCTTT. It yields the protein CASSERGLVTEAFF.

CDR3 bases: TGTGCCAGCTCACCCGGGACAGTAGACACCGGGGAGCTGTTTTTT. This gives the protein CASSPGTVDTGELFF. The V call is TRBV18, the J call TRBJ2-2; 7 positions agree with TRBD1. Germline trimming cut 3 bases from V and 3 bases from J; bases unmatched to any gene: 4. Germline V gene sequence: CDR1 KGHSH, CDR2 LQKENI. CDR3 length: 15 amino acids.

V usage is TRBV7-2 and J usage is TRBJ2-6, with D tentatively TRBD2 (5 bases). Germline V gives CDR1 SGHTA, CDR2 FQGNSA. Between the trimmed V and J ends, which lost 5 bases and 0 bases, there was a span of 20 bases. This CDR3 region has 19 residues. CDR3: CASSPRESLGRSGANVLTF. In DNA form, the CDR3 reads TGTGCCAGCAGCCCACGGGAAAGTCTGGGCCGCTCTGGGGCCAACGTCCTGACTTTC. The whole variable domain, remainder taken from reference TRBV7-2 and TRBJ2-6, is GAGVSQSPSNKVTEKGKDVELRCDPISGHTALYWYRQSLGQGLEFLIYFQGNSAPDKSGLPSDRFSAERTGGSVSTLTIQRTQQEDSAVYLCASSPRESLGRSGANVLTFGAGSRLTVL.

J is TRBJ2-2 and V is TRBV7-8, with D possibly TRBD2 on 5 matching bases. Germline loops: CDR1 SGHVS, CDR2 FQNEAQ. The CDR3 has 16 residues. Trimming removed 5 bases at V and 1 base at J, with 14 bases between. CDR3 nucleotides: TGTGCCAGCAGCCCAGGACGGGGAAAGAACACCGGGGAGCTGTTTTTT. Protein sequence: CASSPGRGKNTGELFF.

The V and J genes are TRBV5-1 and TRBJ2-5, with 9 bases matching TRBD1. The CDR3 has 16 residues. V shed 6 bases and J 1 base; nucleotides not matched to a gene: 10. CDR1 is SGHRS, CDR2 YFSETQ, per germline. CDR3 in DNA: TGCGCCAGCAACCCCAGCGGACAGGGGAGCCAAGAGACCCAGTACTTC. Protein sequence: CASNPSGQGSQETQYF. Combining the CDR3 with reference TRBV5-1 and TRBJ2-5 gives the whole variable domain KAGVTQTPRYLIKTRGQQVTLSCSPISGHRSVSWYQQTPGQGLQFLFEYFSETQRNKGNFPGRFSGRQFSNSRSEMNVSTLELGDSALYLCASNPSGQGSQETQYFGPGTRLLVL.

The genes are TRBV23-1 and TRBJ1-3, with a weak D call TRBD1 (5 bases). TRBV23-1 is identified as an open reading frame with a role that is uncertain. V was cut by 2 bases and J by 0 bases, with 17 bases left in between. This CDR3 contains 18 residues. As DNA, the CDR3 is TGCGCCAGCAGTCAACGATACCAGGGCATCGACTCTGGAAACACCATATATTTT. Residues: CASSQRYQGIDSGNTIYF.

This clone was observed once. The J gene is TRBJ2-1, the V gene TRBV7-3, with 11 nucleotides matching TRBD2. CDR1 is SGHTA and CDR2 is FQGTGA in the germline V gene. J gave up 5 bases and V 2 bases, and 8 bases lay outside the gene matches. The CDR3 runs 17 residues. The CDR3: CASSLVTGTSGNNEQFF. The CDR3 DNA reads TGTGCCAGCAGCTTAGTAACCGGGACTAGCGGTAACAATGAGCAGTTCTTC.

The gene calls are TRBV7-9 and TRBJ2-5; D unresolved. Germline CDR1 reads SEHNR; CDR2 reads FQNEAQ (reference sequence). The CDR3 sequence is 13 residues long. Trimming cost V 5 bases and J 7 bases, with 14 bases left between them. CDR3 sequence: CASSLTRSGTQYF. The CDR3 region has the DNA TGTGCCAGCAGCCTGACGAGGTCTGGGACCCAGTACTTC. The entire variable domain, with the rest obtained from reference TRBV7-9 and TRBJ2-5, is as follows: DTGVSQNPRHKITKRGQNVTFRCDPISEHNRLYWYRQTLGQGPEFLTYFQNEAQLEKSRLLSDRFSAERPKGSFSTLEIQRTEQGDSAMYLCASSLTRSGTQYFGPGTRLLVL.

The J gene is TRBJ2-2, the V gene TRBV7-9; 7 nucleotides line up with TRBD2. The CDR3 runs 13 residues. Germline V gene lookup returns CDR1 SEHNR and CDR2 FQNEAQ (reference sequence). The J segment lost 6 bases and the V segment lost 5 bases, leaving 3 bases of the junction unmatched. As DNA, the CDR3 is TGTGCCAGCAGCCGGGAGGTCCCCGGGGAGCTGTTTTTT. Translation gives CASSREVPGELFF.

CDR3 nucleotide sequence: TGTGCCAGCAGTGAAGTAAGGGGGGGGCCTCTAGACATTCAGTACTTC. This codes for CASSEVRGGPLDIQYF. This rearrangement joins TRBV6-1 to TRBJ2-4, with D maybe TRBD2 (7 bases). CDR3 size: 16 residues. The germline gives CDR1 MNHNS, CDR2 SASEGT. Trimming took 1 base from V and 8 from J, leaving 18 bases between them.

This chain joins TRBV6-5 and TRBJ2-1; a possible D gene is TRBD1 (5 bases). V shed 3 bases and J shed 7 bases, with 16 bases lying between them. The CDR3 extends over 15 amino acids. Germline CDR1 MNHEY, CDR2 SVGAGI. This CDR3 is CASSYRQYKVNEQFF. The CDR3 DNA sequence: TGTGCCAGCAGTTATAGACAGTACAAGGTTAATGAGCAGTTCTTC.

This clone was seen only once. The V call is TRBV19, the J call TRBJ2-1; 7 positions match TRBD1. J gave up 8 bases and V 5 bases, and 24 bases lay outside the gene matches. The CDR3 is made up of 19 amino acids. Germline loops: CDR1 LNHDA, CDR2 SQIVND (reference sequence). The CDR3 nucleotides read TGTGCCAGTAGTCGCCGGCAGGGGGTCTCTAGTGCCGCCATGGATGAGCAGTTCTTC. This gives the protein CASSRRQGVSSAAMDEQFF.